This TCR beta chain emerged from a study of T cell clonality in common variable immunodeficiency (dated by TCRdb to between 2015 and 2016). Broad study findings and their caveats: According to the authors, figuring out what caused the increased clonality in CVID would require sequencing the repertoires of T cell subpopulations. Although equal DNA input was used, an average of roughly 85,000 unique sequences per sample was obtained for controls, compared with some 30,000 for CVID samples. Compared with healthy controls, CVID subjects showed increased TCRbeta clonality (t-test p = 0.018), a feature most characteristic of about a third of subjects. CVID TCRbeta sequences were reported to have fewer deletions and N-nucleotide insertions and to lack highly modified clones with 13 or more V deletions. Fewer TCRbeta clones were shared among CVID subjects than among healthy controls (p < 0.0001). Correlations between repertoire features and clinical complications were limited by patient heterogeneity within the CVID cohort.

With respect to this clone: Its antigen is unknown. The read halts 3 residues ahead of the CDR3 end, with the missing end drawn from the germline J gene.

For this chain, trimming is 8 bases at the V end and 3 bases at the J end, and the number of junction bases without a gene match is 6. The CDR3, from cysteine to phenylalanine, totals 16 residues. The 39 bases shown cover part of the CDR3, and their frame starts at base 1. CDR1 and CDR2 (MNHEY, SVGEGT) derive from the germline V gene. CVID was diagnosed by standard criteria: serum IgG, IgA and/or IgM reduced below normal range, plus specific antibody deficiency. There were 44 subjects in the CVID group (about 15 female and roughly 29 male), ranging in age from about 9 to 65 years, with a mean age of roughly 43. Most of the CVID patients and most of the healthy controls were of Caucasian heritage. Replacement immunoglobulin therapy had been administered to all CVID subjects for at least one year at the time of study participation. At the time of blood collection, no CVID subject was ill or was being treated with immunomodulatory or immunosuppressive medication. Heparinized peripheral whole blood samples of roughly 5 to 8.5 ml were obtained from each donor. Genomic DNA from adults with common variable immune deficiency (CVID) and from healthy adult controls was used to sequence TCRbeta CDR3 repertoires. Diluted blood was density-centrifuged over Hypaque 1077 or Ficoll-Paque to isolate peripheral blood mononuclear cells. Genomic DNA was obtained from unsorted mononuclear cells through either Qiagen column purification or a centrifugation-based method.

CVID samples and control samples contributed equivalent amounts of genomic DNA as sequencing input. For every sample, a 60 bp segment covering the rearranged TCRbeta CDR3 region was amplified and then sequenced. The immunoSEQ assay, a bias-corrected multiplex PCR combined with high-throughput sequencing, was used for TCRbeta amplification. The authors' analysis ran thus. Each unique nucleotide sequence was treated as a clone and annotated with V, D and J genes, copy number and frequency. Sequences were labeled productive if in frame, and non-productive if out of frame or containing stop codons. As previously described, clonality was computed from Shannon's entropy. Mean CDR3 Kyte-Doolittle hydropathy was derived from the predicted amino acid sequences of productive clones. Scaled V gene usage was hierarchically clustered using Manhattan distance and complete linkage with the R hclust function. Sharing of clones by CDR3 amino acid sequence was evaluated by resampling 12 repertoires per group over 100 rounds. The repertoires were screened for over 60 published EBV-specific TCRbeta sequences and roughly 240 published CMV-specific TCRbeta sequences. After two CVID samples that produced fewer than 10,000 sequences were dropped from the analysis, 45 or so CVID repertoires remained. TCRdb took over this immuneACCESS table, retaining in-frame rearrangements with V and J assigned. Such tables are incomplete; in checked studies, under half of the missing clones stem from an unresolved V gene, and the remainder is unexplained. Clone size and the V and J calls come from that table; the DNA yielded D and trimming. The sample counts 10,000 to 12,000 clones, each observed more than once. The ten largest clones capture about 6.1% of the sample.

The sequence was obtained from a human donor with common variable immunodeficiency. Sequenced: peripheral blood mononuclear cells. Recombination joined TRBV6-2 or TRBV6-3 with TRBJ2-2; 13 nucleotides in the junction match TRBD2. For the CDR3, the sequence is CASAGLAGFDTGELFF. CDR3 DNA, as far as it was read: TGTGCCAGCGCGGGACTAGCGGGATTTGACACCGGGGAG.